Listed below are T cell receptor beta chains from one sample, sequenced in a study of blood T cells in healthy people across ages. TCRdb passed the 5' RACE reads through MiXCR, listing each CDR3 protein once. The table includes about 580,000 distinct CDR3 sequences, less than 60% detected once. The sample was blood. Receptors originate from an elderly man in good health. CDR3s include the opening cysteine and the closing phenylalanine or tryptophan. Fields, in order: J gene, D gene, V gene, clone size, CDR3 DNA, CDR3 protein. D genes are given only for firm matches. Clone size is not always given. Where it is, it says once, few, many or a class for expanded clones.

TRBJ2-1,TRBD2,TRBV12-3/TRBV12-4,few,TGTGCCAGCAGCCCCGGCCTGGGGAGGGACAATGAGCAGTTCTTC,CASSPGLGRDNEQFF
TRBJ2-1,-,TRBV4-3,-,TGCGCCAGCACCAACAATGAGCAGTTCTTC,CASTNNEQFF
TRBJ1-3,-,TRBV29-1,-,TGCAGCGTAATCGCTGGTGGAAACACCATATATTTT,CSVIAGGNTIYF
TRBJ2-7,-,TRBV6-2/TRBV6-3,-,TGTGCCAGCAGTTCCCCTCCCGACGGAATCCTGAATCGCGATGGGAACGAGCAGTACTTC,CASSSPPDGILNRDGNEQYF
TRBJ2-2,-,TRBV7-8,-,TGTGCCAGCAGCTTGGGGGACAAGGGAGGTTTCGGGGAGCTGTTTTTT,CASSLGDKGGFGELFF
TRBJ2-1,-,TRBV6-6,many,TGTGCCAGCAGTTACGACGGGAGAACCTACAATGAGCAGTTCTTC,CASSYDGRTYNEQFF
TRBJ2-3,TRBD2,TRBV2,once,TGTGCCAGCAATCTACTAGCGGGGAGTGCAGATACGCAGTATTTT,CASNLLAGSADTQYF
TRBJ2-1,-,TRBV29-1,-,TGCAGCGTTGAAGATCCGGCTAGCGCCGGGAATGAGCAGTTCTTC,CSVEDPASAGNEQFF
TRBJ2-7,TRBD1,TRBV7-9,-,TGTGCCAGCAGCTTTGGGACAGGGGGTGTCTACGAGCAGTACTTC,CASSFGTGGVYEQYF
TRBJ2-2,TRBD2,TRBV20-1,-,TGCGGTGCTAGAATAGCGGGGGGACCCGGGGAGCTGTTTTTT,CGARIAGGPGELFF
TRBJ1-4,TRBD1,TRBV7-3,-,TGTGCCAGCAGCTCAAGTCGGACAGGACTGGCTAATGAAAAACTGTTTTTT,CASSSSRTGLANEKLFF
TRBJ2-4,-,TRBV15,-,TGTGCCACCAGCAACCCAGGTCGACTAGCCAAAAACATTCAGTACTTC,CATSNPGRLAKNIQYF
TRBJ1-2,-,TRBV20-1,-,TGCAGTGCGAGAGATCAGTATGGCTACACCTTC,CSARDQYGYTF
TRBJ2-5,TRBD1,TRBV20-1,-,TGCAGTGCTACGAGGACAGGGAAAGAGACCCAGTACTTC,CSATRTGKETQYF
TRBJ2-1,-,TRBV5-1,few,TGCGCCAGCACCTCCTATTACAATGAGCAGTTCTTC,CASTSYYNEQFF
TRBJ1-2,TRBD1,TRBV7-3,-,TGTGCCAGCAGCTTAAATCCAGGGGGCGGTGGCTACACCTTC,CASSLNPGGGGYTF
TRBJ2-7,TRBD2,TRBV29-1,-,TGCAGCGGTGAAGCGGGAGAACATAAGTACTTC,CSGEAGEHKYF
TRBJ2-6,-,TRBV6-6,many,TGTGCCAGCAGTGCCCCTCCGGGGGCCAACGTCCTGACTTTC,CASSAPPGANVLTF
TRBJ2-3,-,TRBV2,-,TGTGCCAGCAGTGGGGACGGTTCTAGCACAGATACGCAGTATTTT,CASSGDGSSTDTQYF
TRBJ2-3,-,TRBV29-1,-,TGCAGCGTCGTGGGACAGCCCCCTAGCGCAGATACGCAGTATTTT,CSVVGQPPSADTQYF
TRBJ2-1,-,TRBV6-5,-,TGTGCCAGCAGTTATGGTTTGGAGGTTAATGAGCAGTTCTTC,CASSYGLEVNEQFF
TRBJ2-7,TRBD2,TRBV2,-,TGTGCCAGCAGTGCAAATAGCGGGGGTTACGAGCAGTACTTC,CASSANSGGYEQYF
TRBJ1-6,TRBD1,TRBV20-1,few,TGCAGTGCTAGAGACGGGACAGGGCGTAATTCACCCCTCCACTTT,CSARDGTGRNSPLHF
TRBJ1-4,TRBD1,TRBV7-2,-,TGTGCCAGCAGCTTAGGGGGACAGGGGGCTGAAAAACTGTTTTTT,CASSLGGQGAEKLFF
TRBJ2-1,-,TRBV20-1,few,TGCAGTGCTAGAGATACCGAGCGCCGCTCCTACAATGAGCAGTTCTTC,CSARDTERRSYNEQFF
TRBJ2-3,-,TRBV20-1,-,TGCAGTGTTAAGCACGGAGGCACAGATACGCAGTATTTT,CSVKHGGTDTQYF
TRBJ2-1,TRBD2,TRBV9,many,TGTGCCAGCAGCGTAGTCGGGGGTAGCGGGGGTCCCCAGTTCTTC,CASSVVGGSGGPQFF
TRBJ1-5,-,TRBV4-3,-,TGCGCCAGCAGCCAAGAGTGGGACCAGGGGTATCAGCCCCAGCATTTT,CASSQEWDQGYQPQHF
TRBJ2-3,-,TRBV20-1,-,TGCAGTGCTAGTAGAGCGGAAATGGGCACAGATACGCAGTATTTT,CSASRAEMGTDTQYF
TRBJ2-1,-,TRBV20-1,-,TGCAGTGCCCCGTTCGGGACACCCTACAATGAGCAGTTCTTC,CSAPFGTPYNEQFF
TRBJ2-1,-,TRBV29-1,few,TGCAGCGTGATAGCGAGAAACTACAATGAGCAGTTCTTC,CSVIARNYNEQFF